This T cell receptor (beta chain) was sequenced during a study of cytotoxic CD8 clonotypes in ibrutinib-treated CLL. In the study overall: Following treatment for a median about 12 months, range 6 to 36, response samples were then taken.

Study-wide points: Patients had baseline clonality above age-matched healthy donors, and this clonality moved with circulating CD8+ T-cell counts. Private clonotypes, not public ones, expanded at ibrutinib response.

Notes on this clone: Its antigen remains unidentified.

Per germline, CDR1 SGHTS and CDR2 YDEGEE. V lost 0 bases, J lost 5 bases, and 14 bases lay in between. The CDR3 consists of 15 residues. Assay: immunoSEQ multiplex PCR; the TCRdb copy retains only in-frame clones and omits some. The sample holds about 130,000 clones, roughly 88% seen once. The rearrangement joins TRBV5-8 to TRBJ2-5; D remains ambiguous. The sample consisted of PBMCs, taken after 24 months of ibrutinib treatment. This TCR was recovered from a human donor with chronic lymphocytic leukemia. DNA of the CDR3: TGTGCCAGCAGCTTGGGGTCTACCATCCGGGAGACCCAGTACTTC. Amino acid sequence: CASSLGSTIRETQYF.